A selection of T cell receptor beta chains follows, all from one sample in a study of T cell responses to AZD1222 COVID-19 vaccine. The repertoire was sequenced with immunoSEQ multiplex PCR; TCRdb's copy has only in-frame clones and lacks some. The sample lists 95,000 to 150,000 clones; 75% to 95% were seen once. The specimen comprised peripheral blood, sampled on day 0 of AZD1222 vaccination. The receptor source for this set is an adult in good health. The CDR3 runs from the conserved cysteine through the conserved F or W. D genes are given only for firm matches. Rows give clone size only sometimes, using once, few, many, or a class for an expanded clone.

TGTGCCAGCAGTACCAAATTTTTGCTTACTGAAGCTTTCTTT,CASSTKFLLTEAFF,TRBV11-2,14,-,TRBJ1-1,-
TGTGCCAGCAGTCCCCTAGACGAGACCCAGTACTTC,CASSPLDETQYF,TRBV2,12,-,TRBJ2-5,-
TGTGCCAGCAGTGACCGGGGGCTCTACGAGCAGTACTTC,CASSDRGLYEQYF,TRBV6-1,13,-,TRBJ2-7,-
TGTGCCAGCAGCTTACCGGACAGCGGAAAGCGGGAAAAACTGTTTTTT,CASSLPDSGKREKLFF,TRBV7-9,16,-,TRBJ1-4,-
TGCGCCAGCAGCCCGGGGACCCTCGATCAGCCCCAGCATTTT,CASSPGTLDQPQHF,TRBV5-1,14,-,TRBJ1-5,-
TGTGCCAGCAGCTTACGAGCGGGATCGAACACCGGGGAGCTGTTTTTT,CASSLRAGSNTGELFF,TRBV11-3,16,-,TRBJ2-2,TRBD2
TGTGCCAGCAGCGCCCGGGACTCTAACACCGGGGAGCTGTTTTTT,CASSARDSNTGELFF,TRBV3-1/TRBV3-2,15,-,TRBJ2-2,-
TGTGCCAGCAGCACCCTAGATCCCCCCCAACGCAATCAGCCCCAGCATTTT,CASSTLDPPQRNQPQHF,TRBV21-1,17,-,TRBJ1-5,-
TGTGCCAGCAGCTTAAGTAACTCGGCTAGCGGGAGATCTACGCAGTATTTT,CASSLSNSASGRSTQYF,TRBV7-3,17,-,TRBJ2-3,TRBD2
TGTGCCAGCAGTCGCCCGAGCGGAGACAATGAGCAGTTCTTC,CASSRPSGDNEQFF,TRBV11-2,14,-,TRBJ2-1,-
TGTGCCAGTAGTAGGAGAGGATATGAAGCTTTCTTT,CASSRRGYEAFF,TRBV19,12,-,TRBJ1-1,-
TGTGCCAGCAGCCGGGGAGGGAGCGATTCACCCCTCCACTTT,CASSRGGSDSPLHF,TRBV7-9,14,few,TRBJ1-6,-
TGCAGCGGAGGACAGGTGAACACTGAAGCTTTCTTT,CSGGQVNTEAFF,TRBV29-1,12,-,TRBJ1-1,TRBD1
TGCGCCAGCAGCCCGGGCGGGGCGGGAGCGTGGGAGCAGTACTTC,CASSPGGAGAWEQYF,TRBV5-1,15,-,TRBJ2-7,TRBD2
TGCGCCAGCAGCCGGGGGACTAGCGCCCTCTACAATGAGCAGTTCTTC,CASSRGTSALYNEQFF,TRBV5-1,16,-,TRBJ2-1,TRBD2
TGTGCCAGCACGCCGGCTGGCTTGAACACTGAAGCTTTCTTT,CASTPAGLNTEAFF,TRBV6-6,14,-,TRBJ1-1,-
TGTGCCAGCAGTGAAACGGGGGGCGCCGGAAACACCATATATTTT,CASSETGGAGNTIYF,TRBV6-1,15,once,TRBJ1-3,-
TGTGCCAGCAGTTCCGGACAGGGTAGCACAGATACGCAGTATTTT,CASSSGQGSTDTQYF,TRBV28,15,-,TRBJ2-3,TRBD1
TGCGCCAGCAGCCAAGATCGGGACAGCGCGAACACCGGGGAGCTGTTTTTT,CASSQDRDSANTGELFF,TRBV4-1,17,few,TRBJ2-2,TRBD1
TGTGCCAGCAGTACGACGAGCAATCAGCCCCAGCATTTT,CASSTTSNQPQHF,TRBV12-3/TRBV12-4,13,-,TRBJ1-5,-
TGTGCCAGCAGCAGGTCTTTGGGGGAGGGGTACAATGAGCAGTTCTTC,CASSRSLGEGYNEQFF,TRBV7-9,16,once,TRBJ2-1,TRBD2
TGTGCCAGCAGGCGGGAGGGCACAGATACGCAGTATTTT,CASRREGTDTQYF,TRBV7-8,13,once,TRBJ2-3,TRBD2
TGCGCCAGTCGCCTGGGGTTGGAGACCCAGTACTTC,CASRLGLETQYF,TRBV5-1,12,-,TRBJ2-5,-
TGTGCCAGCAGCCGCGCACAGGGGACCGGGGAGCTGTTTTTT,CASSRAQGTGELFF,TRBV3-1/TRBV3-2,14,few,TRBJ2-2,TRBD1
TGTGCCAGCAGCTTCCGGACAGGGCCCTACGAGCAGTACTTC,CASSFRTGPYEQYF,TRBV5-4,14,-,TRBJ2-7,TRBD1
TGTGCCAGTAGCCCCCAGGGGGTCTACAATGAGCAGTTCTTC,CASSPQGVYNEQFF,TRBV19,14,-,TRBJ2-1,TRBD1
TGTGCCAGCAGTACCGGGACAGGGTATGAAAAACTGTTTTTT,CASSTGTGYEKLFF,TRBV6-5,14,once,TRBJ1-4,TRBD1
TGTGCCAGCAGCCAAAGTCTGCGCAGGGGCTATTACGAGCAGTACTTC,CASSQSLRRGYYEQYF,TRBV3-1/TRBV3-2,16,-,TRBJ2-7,-
TGTGCCAGCAGTTACAGGGCCTCTAACTATGGCTACACCTTC,CASSYRASNYGYTF,TRBV28,14,-,TRBJ1-2,-
TGTGCCAGCAGTGACGGGGGGAAGGGGAATTCACCCCTCCACTTT,CASSDGGKGNSPLHF,TRBV6-1,15,once,TRBJ1-6,-
TGCAGCGGGCTCCGGGACTGGGCCTACAATGAGCAGTTCTTC,CSGLRDWAYNEQFF,TRBV29-1,14,-,TRBJ2-1,-
TGTGCCAGCAGCTCGGGACAGGGCGGGAAGCAGTACTTC,CASSSGQGGKQYF,TRBV11-3,13,-,TRBJ2-7,TRBD1
TGTGCCAGCAGCGCCCGGACAGGGGACACAGATACGCAGTATTTT,CASSARTGDTDTQYF,TRBV9,15,-,TRBJ2-3,TRBD1
TGTGCCAGCTCACCACTTAGGACAGGCTCCGGGGAGCTGTTTTTT,CASSPLRTGSGELFF,TRBV18,15,few,TRBJ2-2,TRBD1
TGTGCCAGCAGTCGGACTAGCGGGGGGCATTATGAGCAGTTCTTC,CASSRTSGGHYEQFF,TRBV28,15,-,TRBJ2-1,TRBD2
TGTGCCAGCAGCTTAGCAGGACAGGGGGCGGTTCCGTTCTTC,CASSLAGQGAVPFF,TRBV7-2,14,few,TRBJ2-1,TRBD1
TGTGCCAGCAGCTTGCGGGATACCCAAGAGACCCAGTACTTC,CASSLRDTQETQYF,TRBV5-6,14,-,TRBJ2-5,-
TGTGCCAGCAGTTTATGGGGGGACAGAGATAATCAGGCCCAGCATTTT,CASSLWGDRDNQAQHF,TRBV28,16,few,TRBJ1-5,TRBD1
TGTGCCAGCAGTCGGGACAGGCCATCCTACAATGAGCAGTTCTTC,CASSRDRPSYNEQFF,TRBV2,15,-,TRBJ2-1,TRBD1
TGTGCCAGCAGCACGGGGACTAGTTCCCTTAGGTACGAGCAGTACTTC,CASSTGTSSLRYEQYF,TRBV7-9,16,-,TRBJ2-7,TRBD2
TGTGCCAGCACCCTATCACCGTATAGCAATCAGCCCCAGCATTTT,CASTLSPYSNQPQHF,TRBV28,15,-,TRBJ1-5,-
TGTGCCAGCAGCAAAAACGGGGCCGCAGCGGTTACCTACGAGCAGTACTTC,CASSKNGAAAVTYEQYF,TRBV21-1,17,-,TRBJ2-7,-
TGTGCCAGCAGCTTGGGGGGGCTCAACTCCTACGAGCAGTACTTC,CASSLGGLNSYEQYF,TRBV5-6,15,-,TRBJ2-7,-
TGCGCCAGCAGCGAGCAAGAGACCCAGTACTTC,CASSEQETQYF,TRBV5-1,11,-,TRBJ2-5,-
TGCGCCAGCAGCCCCTTAGGCAGGCCACAAGAGACCCAGTACTTC,CASSPLGRPQETQYF,TRBV4-1,15,-,TRBJ2-5,-
TGTGCCAGTAGCCAGCTAGCGGGGGCCATAACTTACACAGATACGCAGTATTTT,CASSQLAGAITYTDTQYF,TRBV19,18,-,TRBJ2-3,TRBD2
TGCGCCAGCAGCGCCTGGACTAGCGGGAGGGCATCAGATACGCAGTATTTT,CASSAWTSGRASDTQYF,TRBV5-1,17,-,TRBJ2-3,TRBD2
TGTGCCAGCAGCCCGGACAGCCTTGGCAATCAGCCCCAGCATTTT,CASSPDSLGNQPQHF,TRBV11-2,15,-,TRBJ1-5,-
TGCGCCAGCAGGGTTCCGGGATCGGACTACAATGAGCAGTTCTTC,CASRVPGSDYNEQFF,TRBV5-1,15,-,TRBJ2-1,-
TGTGCCAGCAGCACCCGTTTGGATTCTAACTATGGCTACACCTTC,CASSTRLDSNYGYTF,TRBV13,15,-,TRBJ1-2,-
TGTGCCAGCAAAGGGACGGCTACCTGGGAGACCCAGTACTTC,CASKGTATWETQYF,TRBV27,14,-,TRBJ2-5,-
TGTGCCAGCAGCCCCACCGGGACGGGATCACCCCTCCACTTT,CASSPTGTGSPLHF,TRBV28,14,-,TRBJ1-6,-
TGTGCCACCAGCAGAGATGTGGGGGGGTCTGGAAACACCATATATTTT,CATSRDVGGSGNTIYF,TRBV15,16,-,TRBJ1-3,-
TGTGCCAGCGGTGAGGGAGTGGAGGGGAGGCAGTTCTTC,CASGEGVEGRQFF,TRBV3-1/TRBV3-2,13,-,TRBJ2-1,-
TGTGCCAGCAGTCATCAAGCGGGAGCCTACGAGCAGTACTTC,CASSHQAGAYEQYF,TRBV27,14,-,TRBJ2-7,TRBD2
TGCGCCAGCAGCTGGATTAGAGGCACAGATACGCAGTATTTT,CASSWIRGTDTQYF,TRBV5-1,14,-,TRBJ2-3,-
TGCAGTGCTAGTGCTAGCGGTCGCACAGATACGCAGTATTTT,CSASASGRTDTQYF,TRBV20-1,14,-,TRBJ2-3,TRBD2
TGTGCCAGTAGCCACTTAAAAGGCGAGGCCGGGGAGCTGTTTTTT,CASSHLKGEAGELFF,TRBV19,15,-,TRBJ2-2,-
TGTGCCAGCAGCGGGCCTTCCCTTTCCTACAATGAGCAGTTCTTC,CASSGPSLSYNEQFF,TRBV9,15,-,TRBJ2-1,-
TGTGCCAGTAGTATAGTTCCAGGTGGCTACACCTTC,CASSIVPGGYTF,TRBV19,12,-,TRBJ1-2,-